The source of this T cell receptor (beta chain) is a study of T cells in localized non-small cell lung cancer. Study findings and constraints: Tumor showed lower T cell clonality than uninvolved adjacent lung, where it was highest.

Clones were sequenced by immunoSEQ multiplex PCR, and TCRdb holds only the in-frame ones, with some missing. This sample yields about 72,000 clones, of which roughly 84% are seen a single time; under 1.5% belongs to the top ten. Concerning this clone: Its antigen is not identified.

The germline CDR1 and CDR2 sequences are MNHEY and SMNVEV (reference sequence). The germline V and J ends were trimmed by 2 bases and 4 bases, with 6 bases remaining between them. This CDR3 has 13 residues. The receptor comes from a female donor at least 60 years old with stage I lung adenocarcinoma. Sequencing was performed on peripheral blood, taken before any cancer treatment. The rearrangement links TRBV27 to TRBJ1-3; D is ambiguous. The CDR3 bases are TGTGCCAGCAGTTTAGTCTACGGAAACACCATATATTTT. It encodes CASSLVYGNTIYF.